One and the same sample provided the 9 T cell receptor beta chains below, sequenced in a study of shared clonotypes between healthy human individuals. Generated by immunoSEQ multiplex PCR, the TCRdb table keeps only in-frame clones and is missing some. The sample lists fewer than 2.5 million clones, under 95% occurring once. The sequenced material came from naive CD4+ T cells from PBMCs. Subset defined: CD45RA+ positively selected. These receptors were obtained from a man aged 18 to 29 in good health. Some clones in this sample may be carry-over from other donors' samples.

As to this clone: Additional DNA sequences in this sample encode the identical CDR3. This chain uses TRBV27 with TRBJ2-2; a weak D match, TRBD1 (5 bases). Trimming left V 3 bases short and J 5 bases short, with 10 bases between. CDR1 and CDR2 (germline): MNHEY, SMNVEV (reference sequence). This CDR3 is built from 14 residues. The CDR3 DNA reads as TGTGCCAGCAGTTTCCAGGGCCGGACCGGGGAGCTGTTTTTT. It specifies CASSFQGRTGELFF.

The chain recombines TRBV19 with TRBJ1-3, with D perhaps matching TRBD1 (6 bases). Trimming took off 6 bases at V and 4 bases at J, with 16 bases between the two ends. The CDR3 extends over 15 amino acids. The germline CDR1 and CDR2 sequences are LNHDA and SQIVND (reference sequence). CDR3 protein: CASRRPGQSGNTIYF. CDR3 nucleotide sequence: TGTGCCAGTAGGAGACCCGGACAGAGCGGAAACACCATATATTTT.

In its sample, this clone was seen once. The V gene is TRBV10-1, the J gene TRBJ2-5; TRBD1 aligns across 9 bases. After removal of 0 bases from V and 4 bases from J, the junction contained 9 bases not matched to a gene. The CDR3 extends over 17 amino acids. Germline V gene data show CDR1 as WNHNN and CDR2 as SYGVQD (reference sequence). Here the CDR3 reads CASSESTMTGGRETQYF. As DNA, the CDR3 is TGCGCCAGCAGTGAGTCGACTATGACAGGGGGGAGAGAGACCCAGTACTTC.

The V gene is TRBV6-5, the J gene TRBJ2-1; 7 bases match TRBD2. CDR3 length: 15 residues. Trimming took 7 bases from V and 10 from J; bases not matched to a gene: 16. Germline assignment: CDR1 MNHEY and CDR2 SVGAGI. In nucleotides, the CDR3 is TGTGCCAGCACCAGGAGTGGCGCGGGAGACTTCGAGCAGTTCTTC. It codes for CASTRSGAGDFEQFF.

Only one count was recorded for this clone. The chain joins TRBV7-9 to TRBJ2-3; D might be TRBD1 or TRBD2, each matching 5 bases. CDR3 size: 14 residues. Germline-derived CDR1 and CDR2 are SEHNR and FQNEAQ (reference sequence). V lost 11 bases to trimming and J lost 2 bases, with 17 bases between them. The CDR3 sequence: CASTGQGDTDTQYF. The CDR3 bases are TGTGCCTCCACCGGCCAGGGAGACACAGATACGCAGTATTTT.

The V call is TRBV11-2, the J call TRBJ2-5; weak D call: TRBD2 (5 bases). The V gene lost 1 base and the J gene lost 5 bases, with 11 bases spanning the gap. This CDR3 contains 14 residues. The germline CDR1 and CDR2 sequences are SGHAT and FQNNGV. CDR3 bases: TGTGCCAGCAGCTTAGGGGCGGGCAGGGAGACCCAGTACTTC. Encoded protein: CASSLGAGRETQYF.

CDR3 protein: CASNPRLAGGSDTQYF. CDR3 DNA sequence: TGTGCCAGCAATCCCAGGCTAGCGGGAGGATCAGATACGCAGTATTTT. The gene calls are TRBV27 and TRBJ2-3; 11 bases are a match to TRBD2. J was trimmed by 4 bases and V by 7 bases; bases with no gene match: 10. Germline CDR1 MNHEY, CDR2 SMNVEV (reference sequence). The CDR3 runs 16 residues.

The chain uses TRBV7-3 and TRBJ2-7, with 7 bases aligning to TRBD2. Losses at the gene ends were 2 bases for V and 0 bases for J; bases not matched to a gene: 1. Per germline, CDR1 SGHTA and CDR2 FQGTGA. CDR3 length equals 14 residues. The CDR3 reads CASSLERGSYEQYF. CDR3 DNA: TGTGCCAGCAGCTTAGAGCGGGGCTCCTACGAGCAGTACTTC.

This rearrangement joins TRBV5-1 to TRBJ2-1, with D uncertain. The germline V gene encodes CDR1 SGHRS and CDR2 YFSETQ. V gave up 3 bases and J gave up 9 bases, with 16 bases separating them. CDR3 size: 14 residues. The CDR3 loop is CASSSLGPSVEQFF. The CDR3 region has the DNA TGCGCCAGCAGCTCCCTGGGCCCCTCGGTTGAGCAGTTCTTC.